This TCR beta chain was recovered during a study of CD8 T cells in ankylosing spondylitis (dated by TCRdb to about 2017). About the full investigation: To find TCR variants linked to disease, the study profiled T cell receptor beta repertoires in ankylosing spondylitis patients and healthy donors. The whole study cohort included over 85 healthy donors and 20 to 30 ankylosing spondylitis patients. Samples of peripheral blood were taken, and for ankylosing spondylitis patients, synovial fluid was collected as well. What the work shows at the level of the full study, not this receptor alone: Some TCR beta motif variants had previously been reported in synovial fluid and blood of reactive arthritis patients, which suggested common disease-initiation mechanisms. Significant enrichment of the disease-linked clones was reported in matched synovial fluid samples from ankylosing spondylitis patients. In peripheral blood, the disease-linked clones were found at relatively low frequencies and had a CD8+ phenotype. Blood from ankylosing spondylitis patients appeared to be characterized by a TCR beta motif made up of under 10 highly homologous amino acid variants.

Details on this clonotype: Its binding antigen is unknown. Base qualities are not recorded, but no much larger clone differs from it by a single base.

V is cut back by 4 bases and J by 2 bases, with 4 bases in the junction unmatched. Taken from cysteine to phenylalanine, the CDR3 has 15 residues. Only the CDR3 DNA is retained, 45 bases long and in frame from the first base. As encoded in the germline V gene (reference sequence), CDR1 is SGHKS while CDR2 is YYEKEE. The sequencing machine was an Illumina HiSeq 2500. Quantitative 5'-RACE with molecular barcodes was the method used to prepare the TCR beta libraries. The study's own analysis went as follows. To identify disease-linked TCR variants, a new computational method was used, one built on a probabilistic model of VDJ rearrangement. TCRdb handled the public reads itself, with Q25 trimming in fastp and clone calling in MiXCR, and kept productive beta chains. For every CDR3 protein sequence, its rows merge into one entry that carries the most common genes and DNA. The V and J calls were not made by the authors but by TCRdb's processing. This sample is represented by about 800,000 distinct CDR3 sequences; approximately 10% of them were singletons. Of the sample, approximately 0.46% falls within the top ten clones.

The sequence is built from TRBV5-5 and TRBJ2-1, and TRBD2 aligns with 9 junction nucleotides. The sequence was collected from a male donor with ankylosing spondylitis. Material for sequencing was blood, either unsorted or a sorted T cell fraction (not recorded which). This receptor carries the CDR3 CASSGLAGPYNEQFF. The DNA is as follows: TGTGCCAGCAGCGGGCTAGCGGGACCCTACAATGAGCAGTTCTTC. Full variable domain (CDR3 extended with the reference TRBV5-5 and TRBJ2-1 proteins): DAGVTQSPTHLIKTRGQQVTLRCSPISGHKSVSWYQQVLGQGPQFIFQYYEKEERGRGNFPDRFSARQFPNYSSELNVNALLLGDSALYLCASSGLAGPYNEQFFGPGTRLTVL.